What follows are 31 T cell receptor beta chains derived from one specimen sequenced in a study of Tregs in tolerant kidney transplant recipients (dated by TCRdb to between 2017 and 2020). Libraries came from the immunoSEQ multiplex PCR assay. TCRdb's version of the immuneACCESS table is confined to in-frame rearrangements and falls short of the full clone set. An unresolved V gene accounts for under half of the shortfall where checked; the remainder is of unknown origin. The sample table lists around 78,000 clones, 80% to 95% of them with a count of one. The ten largest account for about 0.3% of the sample. Per the publication, the time point label means: blood sample drawn before combined kidney and bone marrow transplant. The source material was Tregs from blood, sampled before the transplant. The source is a human donor who received a combined kidney and bone marrow transplant.

This chain joins TRBV5-1 and TRBJ2-5; D is unresolved. Trimming took off 5 bases at V and 2 bases at J, with 10 bases between the two ends. Germline V lookup: CDR1 SGHRS, CDR2 YFSETQ. This CDR3 is built from 13 residues. This CDR3 reads CASRYGLQETQYF. The CDR3 region has the DNA TGCGCCAGCAGGTATGGCCTGCAAGAGACCCAGTACTTC.

The chain combines TRBV5-1 with TRBJ1-2; TRBD1 aligns across 8 bases. From germline, CDR1 is SGHRS and CDR2 YFSETQ. CDR3 size: 16 residues. V trimming: 0 bases; J trimming: 7 bases; junction bases outside the gene matches: 11. The CDR3 here is CASSLESGTGGGGYTF. The CDR3 DNA sequence: TGCGCCAGCAGCTTGGAATCAGGGACAGGTGGAGGTGGCTACACCTTC.

The chain has TRBV7-2 and TRBJ2-3; D may be TRBD2 (6 bases). CDR1 SGHTA and CDR2 FQGNSA come from the germline V gene. The CDR3 is made up of 17 amino acids. Deletions cut 1 base from V and 0 bases from J, with 14 bases between. The CDR3, as DNA: TGTGCCAGCAGCTTAGACGTGGGGGGAACTAGCACAGATACGCAGTATTTT. It translates to CASSLDVGGTSTDTQYF.

This clone was detected only once. This chain uses TRBV6-1 with TRBJ2-3, with a weak D call TRBD2 (5 bases). The V and J ends lost 6 bases and 6 bases respectively, with 7 bases between them. In germline, CDR1 is MNHNS, CDR2 SASEGT. This CDR3 is built from 11 residues. This chain's CDR3 is CASSRGDTQYF. CDR3 DNA: TGTGCCAGCAGCCGAGGGGATACGCAGTATTTT.

The chain employs TRBV18 and TRBJ1-1; D ambiguous. This CDR3 is 13 amino acids long. Trimming pared 4 bases from V and 5 bases from J, leaving 11 bases between. Germline-derived CDR1 and CDR2 are KGHSH and LQKENI. In nucleotides, the CDR3 is TGTGCCAGCTCACGAGAAATGGGGACTGAAGCTTTCTTT. Its translation: CASSREMGTEAFF.

The CDR3 region is CASSPNWDSPLHF. CDR3 in DNA: TGTGCCAGCAGCCCCAATTGGGACTCACCCCTCCACTTT. The chain couples TRBV7-6 to TRBJ1-6; D is possibly TRBD1 (5 bases). Looked up from germline, CDR1 is SGHVS and CDR2 is FNYEAQ. The CDR3 runs to 13 residues. Trimming shortened V by 5 bases and J by 10 bases, and 12 bases separated the two germline ends.

J is TRBJ2-5 and V is TRBV6-4; D might be TRBD1 (6 bases). Trimming stripped 6 bases from V and 5 bases from J, with 13 bases between. The CDR3 totals 13 residues. CDR1 and CDR2 from the germline V gene are MRHNA and SNTAGT. The CDR3 reads CASSATGRETQYF. The CDR3 region has the DNA TGTGCCAGCAGCGCGACAGGCAGGGAGACCCAGTACTTC.

The rearrangement joins TRBV6-4 to TRBJ2-1; 10 bases are shared with TRBD2. The CDR3 has 17 residues. CDR1 MRHNA and CDR2 SNTAGT come from the germline V gene. With 2 bases clipped from V and 0 bases from J, the junction kept 4 bases outside the gene matches. Here the CDR3 DNA reads TGTGCCAGCAGTGACGAACTAGCGGGGAGCTCCTACAATGAGCAGTTCTTC. Its protein product is CASSDELAGSSYNEQFF.

V is TRBV30 and J is TRBJ1-2; D remains unclear. CDR1 GTSNPN and CDR2 SVGIG come from the germline V gene (reference sequence). Trimming took off 3 bases at V and 2 bases at J, with 7 bases between the two ends. This CDR3 spans 12 amino acids. In DNA form, the CDR3 reads TGTGCCTGGAGATACGGAAACTATGGCTACACCTTC. It codes for CAWRYGNYGYTF.

About this clone itself: The sample carries other DNA sequences with the same CDR3. J is TRBJ2-2 and V is TRBV19, with 14 bases aligning to TRBD2. The CDR3 sequence is 18 residues long. Germline V gives CDR1 LNHDA, CDR2 SQIVND (reference sequence). Trimming cost V 4 bases and J 4 bases; bases outside gene matches: 8. The CDR3 DNA is TGTGCCAGTAGTACTGGGGGACTAGCGGGAGAAGGCACCGGGGAGCTGTTTTTT. Translating it yields CASSTGGLAGEGTGELFF.

In its sample, this clone was seen once. The chain links TRBV6-5 to TRBJ1-1; 9 bases agree with TRBD1. J was trimmed by 7 bases and V by 6 bases; bases with no gene match: 9. The germline gives CDR1 MNHEY, CDR2 SVGAGI. The CDR3 sequence is 14 residues long. The CDR3 DNA reads as TGTGCCAGCAGGGCCGGGACAGGGATTGTTGAAGCTTTCTTT. This encodes CASRAGTGIVEAFF.

This rearrangement joins TRBV27 to TRBJ2-1; tentatively, D is TRBD2 (6 bases). Germline V lookup: CDR1 MNHEY, CDR2 SMNVEV (reference sequence). V dropped 5 bases and J dropped 6 bases, with 23 bases sitting between them. This CDR3 spans 17 amino acids. The CDR3 sequence: CASSLKGPSASPNEQFF. CDR3 DNA: TGTGCCAGCAGTCTCAAGGGGCCTAGCGCGAGCCCCAATGAGCAGTTCTTC.

The V call is TRBV7-2, the J call TRBJ2-3, with D perhaps TRBD2 (5 bases). V gave up 0 bases and J gave up 6 bases, with 13 bases separating them. The CDR3 is made up of 15 amino acids. CDR1 is SGHTA and CDR2 is FQGNSA in the germline V gene. CDR3: CASSLAGAPGDTQYF. The CDR3 region has the DNA TGTGCCAGCAGCTTAGCGGGAGCGCCTGGGGATACGCAGTATTTT.

V usage is TRBV14 and J usage is TRBJ2-5; D is unresolved. With 4 bases removed from V and 4 bases from J, the gap between germline ends came to 10 bases. Germline-derived CDR1 and CDR2 are SGHDN and FVKESK. This CDR3 has 13 amino acids. CDR3 nucleotide sequence: TGTGCCAGCAGCCCTTATGTCAGAGAGACCCAGTACTTC. Its protein is CASSPYVRETQYF.

The chain is built from TRBV10-3 and TRBJ2-2, with no clear D. Germline V lookup: CDR1 ENHRY, CDR2 SYGVKD. With 3 bases removed from V and 7 bases from J, the gap between germline ends came to 12 bases. The CDR3 sequence is 14 residues long. The CDR3 DNA reads TGTGCCATCAGTGAAGCAGGTTGGGACGGGGAGCTGTTTTTT. It specifies CAISEAGWDGELFF.

The V call is TRBV11-2, the J call TRBJ1-3; 7 nucleotides match TRBD1. This CDR3 has 14 amino acids. V trimming: 5 bases; J trimming: 4 bases; junction bases outside the gene matches: 5. The germline CDR1 and CDR2 sequences are SGHAT and FQNNGV. The CDR3 sequence: CASSGGTDGNTIYF. The CDR3 nucleotides read TGTGCCAGCAGCGGGGGGACAGACGGAAACACCATATATTTT. Full variable domain (remainder filled in from reference TRBV11-2 and TRBJ1-3): EAGVAQSPRYKIIEKRQSVAFWCNPISGHATLYWYQQILGQGPKLLIQFQNNGVVDDSQLPKDRFSAERLKGVDSTLKIQPAKLEDSAVYLCASSGGTDGNTIYFGEGSWLTVV.

The genes are TRBV6-5 and TRBJ1-5, with D uncertain. The CDR3 spans 14 residues. Deletions cut 0 bases from V and 4 bases from J, with 7 bases between. The V gene's germline CDR1 is MNHEY and CDR2 SVGAGI. The CDR3 loop is CASSYSNGNQPQHF. The CDR3 nucleotides are TGTGCCAGCAGTTACTCGAACGGTAATCAGCCCCAGCATTTT.

This chain links TRBV11-2 with TRBJ2-1; D perhaps matches TRBD2 (5 bases). From germline, CDR1 is SGHAT and CDR2 FQNNGV. The CDR3 sequence is 13 residues long. V was clipped by 3 bases and J by 3 bases, with 6 bases between them. The CDR3 DNA is TGTGCCAGCAGCTTGGCGGGCTACAATGAGCAGTTCTTC. Protein: CASSLAGYNEQFF.

In this sample, this clone turned up a few times. The rearrangement uses TRBV2 and TRBJ2-7; TRBD1 or TRBD2 may be the D gene (5 bases each). Germline CDR1 reads SNHLY; CDR2 reads FYNNEI. This CDR3 has 13 residues. V was shortened by 6 bases and J by 7 bases, with 16 bases between the two germline ends. The CDR3 is CASSILGPYEQYF. The CDR3 DNA sequence: TGTGCCAGCAGCATACTGGGACCGTATGAGCAGTACTTC.

This sequence joins TRBV7-9 and TRBJ2-1; the D is unclear. This CDR3 has 14 residues. Germline lookup yields CDR1 SEHNR and CDR2 FQNEAQ (reference sequence). V was pared by 4 bases and J by 0 bases, with 7 bases between. The DNA of the CDR3 is TGTGCCAGCAGCTCCGTCCGCTCCTACAATGAGCAGTTCTTC. Protein sequence: CASSSVRSYNEQFF.

The chain couples TRBV6-5 to TRBJ1-2; possibly TRBD1 for D (6 bases). The CDR3 is 15 amino acids. Per the germline V gene, CDR1 is MNHEY and CDR2 is SVGAGI. V was cut by 6 bases and J by 5 bases, with 19 bases left in between. As DNA, the CDR3 is TGTGCCAGCAGGGGGCTGGGGGCGCGAGGATATGGCTACACCTTC. Amino acids: CASRGLGARGYGYTF.

The rearrangement joins TRBV2 to TRBJ1-1; 10 positions agree with TRBD1. The germline gives CDR1 SNHLY, CDR2 FYNNEI. The CDR3 spans 14 residues. The J segment lost 3 bases and the V segment lost 6 bases, leaving 4 bases of the junction unmatched. Here the CDR3 DNA reads TGTGCCAGCAGAGGACAGGGGGAGTACACTGAAGCTTTCTTT. Translation gives CASRGQGEYTEAFF.

The chain employs TRBV11-2 and TRBJ2-7, with 7 nucleotides matching TRBD1. J was trimmed by 3 bases and V by 5 bases; bases with no gene match: 10. The CDR3 has 15 amino acids. Germline V gene lookup returns CDR1 SGHAT and CDR2 FQNNGV. The CDR3 nucleotides read TGTGCCAGCAGCCAGTCGACAGGGATGATCTACGAGCAGTACTTC. Its translation is CASSQSTGMIYEQYF.

V gene TRBV2 combines with J gene TRBJ2-5; 10 bases match TRBD2. V shed 6 bases, J shed 5 bases, and the junction held 9 bases outside the gene matches. Per the germline V gene, CDR1 is SNHLY and CDR2 is FYNNEI. This CDR3 has 15 residues. The CDR3 sequence: CASRWLAGVAETQYF. The CDR3 DNA reads as TGTGCCAGCAGGTGGCTAGCGGGAGTTGCGGAGACCCAGTACTTC.

This rearrangement joins TRBV23-1 to TRBJ2-5, with TRBD1 as a possible D gene (6 bases). TRBV23-1 has ORF status, its function being uncertain. The V end lost 5 bases, the J end lost 4 bases, and 14 bases lay between the germline ends. The CDR3 spans 14 residues. CDR3: CASSSPGVRETQYF. DNA of the CDR3: TGCGCCAGCAGTTCTCCAGGGGTCAGAGAGACCCAGTACTTC.

This chain links TRBV18 with TRBJ2-1; D is undetermined. CDR3 length: 11 residues. The V gene lost 6 bases and the J gene lost 8 bases, with 8 bases spanning the gap. Germline V gene sequence: CDR1 KGHSH, CDR2 LQKENI. CDR3 protein: CASSSSDEQFF. As DNA, the CDR3 is TGTGCCAGCTCCTCGAGTGATGAGCAGTTCTTC.

The rearrangement joins TRBV5-1 to TRBJ1-1; 7 bases match TRBD1. In germline, CDR1 is SGHRS, CDR2 YFSETQ. Trimming cost V 4 bases and J 4 bases; bases outside gene matches: 10. The CDR3 contains 15 residues. CDR3: CASSLRAGGATEAFF. The CDR3 DNA reads as TGCGCCAGCAGCCTCCGGGCAGGGGGTGCCACTGAAGCTTTCTTT. Drawing the rest from reference TRBV5-1 and TRBJ1-1, the complete variable domain is KAGVTQTPRYLIKTRGQQVTLSCSPISGHRSVSWYQQTPGQGLQFLFEYFSETQRNKGNFPGRFSGRQFSNSRSEMNVSTLELGDSALYLCASSLRAGGATEAFFGQGTRLTVV.

This chain uses TRBV19 with TRBJ1-1, with D unresolved. CDR1 and CDR2 from the germline V gene are LNHDA and SQIVND (reference sequence). V lost 4 bases and J 5 bases, leaving 14 bases between the germline ends. The CDR3 has 14 residues. Here the CDR3 reads CASSRVGRNTEAFF. The CDR3 DNA sequence: TGTGCCAGTAGTAGAGTTGGCAGGAATACTGAAGCTTTCTTT.

The V and J genes are TRBV5-1 and TRBJ1-1; 12 nucleotides line up with TRBD1. Germline CDR1 and CDR2: SGHRS and YFSETQ. This CDR3 is 16 amino acids long. After removal of 0 bases from V and 4 bases from J, the junction contained 4 bases not matched to a gene. CDR3 sequence: CASSLGPGQGATEAFF. The CDR3 DNA reads TGCGCCAGCAGCTTGGGCCCGGGACAGGGGGCCACTGAAGCTTTCTTT.

The chain recombines TRBV19 with TRBJ1-1, with D possibly matching TRBD1 (5 bases). Germline-derived CDR1 and CDR2 are LNHDA and SQIVND (reference sequence). CDR3 size: 14 residues. V dropped 7 bases and J dropped 5 bases, with 17 bases sitting between them. The CDR3 region is CASNTGTVQTEAFF. The CDR3 DNA sequence: TGTGCCAGTAACACCGGGACTGTGCAGACTGAAGCTTTCTTT.

This chain joins TRBV30 and TRBJ2-1; 7 bases are a match to TRBD1. In germline, CDR1 is GTSNPN, CDR2 SVGIG (reference sequence). With V trimmed by 8 bases and J by 4 bases, 8 bases remained unmatched. This CDR3 is built from 13 residues. CDR3 sequence reads: CARTRDSYNEQFF. Here the CDR3 DNA reads TGTGCCCGCACCCGGGACAGTTACAATGAGCAGTTCTTC.